This TCR beta chain derives from a study of blood T cell repertoires in COVID-19. At the level of the study: Donors in the United States, Italy and Spain gave samples during acute or convalescent COVID-19. Sample material is recorded as cDNA or gDNA derived from T cells, B-cell-depleted T cells, or PBMCs.

V gave up 6 bases and J gave up 0 bases, with 12 bases separating them. This CDR3 contains 14 residues. The germline V gene has CDR1 MNHEY and CDR2 SMNVEV (reference sequence). As originally analysed: Researchers report that nucleated cell counts were estimated from reference gene primer amplification. Sequencing used immunoSEQ multiplex PCR; TCRdb keeps in-frame clones, though not all of them. D and trimming come from the DNA, and the V and J calls and clone size come from that table. The profile covers 100,000 to 150,000 clones, with approximately 82% appearing a single time and over 9.5% taken by the ten largest.

The genes are TRBV27 and TRBJ2-7, with D hard to call. Sample: peripheral blood. This receptor was identified in a man aged 60 to 75 with acute or convalescent COVID-19. Here the CDR3 reads CASSRYAGSYEQYF. The CDR3 nucleotides are TGTGCCAGCAGCAGATATGCTGGCTCCTACGAGCAGTACTTC.